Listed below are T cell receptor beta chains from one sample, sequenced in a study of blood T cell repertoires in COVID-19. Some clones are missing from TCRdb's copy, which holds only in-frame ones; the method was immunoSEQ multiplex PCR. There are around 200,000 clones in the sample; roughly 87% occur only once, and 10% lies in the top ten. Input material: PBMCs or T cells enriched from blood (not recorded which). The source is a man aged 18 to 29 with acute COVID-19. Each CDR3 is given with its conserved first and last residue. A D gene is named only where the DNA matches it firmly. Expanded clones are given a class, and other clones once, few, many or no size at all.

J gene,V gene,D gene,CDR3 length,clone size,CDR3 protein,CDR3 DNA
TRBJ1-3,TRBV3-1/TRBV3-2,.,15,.,CASSQDLGERNTIYF,TGTGCCAGCAGCCAAGATCTTGGAGAACGAAACACCATATATTTT
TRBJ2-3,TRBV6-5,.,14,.,CASSYDKSTDTQYF,TGTGCCAGCAGTTACGACAAGAGCACAGATACGCAGTATTTT
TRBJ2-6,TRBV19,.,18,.,CASSIEYADWSGANVLTF,TGTGCCAGTAGTATAGAGTACGCAGACTGGTCCGGGGCCAACGTCCTGACTTTC
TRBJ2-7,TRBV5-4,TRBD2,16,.,CASSLDVAGDSYEQYF,TGTGCCAGCAGCTTGGATGTGGCGGGAGACTCCTACGAGCAGTACTTC
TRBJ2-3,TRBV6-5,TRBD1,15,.,CASSQGQGEVDTQYF,TGTGCCAGCAGTCAGGGACAGGGAGAGGTAGATACGCAGTATTTT
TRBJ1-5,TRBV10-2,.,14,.,CATHRTFSNQPQHF,TGCGCCACCCACCGGACATTTAGCAATCAGCCCCAGCATTTT
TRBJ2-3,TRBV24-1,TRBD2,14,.,CATISGRPGDTQYF,TGTGCCACCATTAGCGGGAGGCCGGGAGATACGCAGTATTTT
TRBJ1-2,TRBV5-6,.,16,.,CASSLILDNPNYGYTF,TGTGCCAGCAGCCTGATACTGGACAATCCTAACTATGGCTACACCTTC
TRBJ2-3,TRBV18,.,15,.,CASSPDYLSTDTQYF,TGTGCCAGCTCACCAGACTACTTAAGCACAGATACGCAGTATTTT
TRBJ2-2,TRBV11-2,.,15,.,CASSLGLSGGGELFF,TGTGCCAGCAGCCTGGGACTTTCCGGAGGCGGGGAGCTGTTTTTT
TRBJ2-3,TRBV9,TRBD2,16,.,CASSPERLAGTDTQYF,TGTGCCAGCAGCCCCGAAAGACTAGCGGGGACAGATACGCAGTATTTT
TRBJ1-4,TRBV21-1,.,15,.,CASSKAPGKQEKLFF,TGTGCCAGCAGCAAAGCCCCGGGAAAACAGGAAAAACTGTTTTTT
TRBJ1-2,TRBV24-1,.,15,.,CATSDPGGFNYGYTF,TGTGCCACCAGTGACCCGGGAGGATTTAACTATGGCTACACCTTC
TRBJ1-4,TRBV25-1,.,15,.,CASSEPGANAAKLFF,TGTGCCAGCAGTGAACCAGGTGCGAACGCTGCAAAACTGTTTTTT
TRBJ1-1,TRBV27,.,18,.,CASISRWATGGMNTEAFF,TGTGCCAGCATCTCTCGCTGGGCGACAGGTGGCATGAACACTGAAGCTTTCTTT
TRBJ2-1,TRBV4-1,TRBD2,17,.,CASSQGAGLALYNEQFF,TGCGCCAGCAGCCAAGGGGCGGGACTAGCGCTATACAATGAGCAGTTCTTC
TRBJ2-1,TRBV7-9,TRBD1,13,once,CASSSQGGGEQFF,TGTGCCAGCAGCTCACAGGGGGGCGGTGAGCAGTTCTTC
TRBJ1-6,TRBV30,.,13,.,CAWSLGTGSPLHF,TGTGCCTGGAGTCTGGGAACAGGGTCACCCCTCCACTTT
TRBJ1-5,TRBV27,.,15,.,CASSLSPGSSQPQHF,TGTGCCAGCAGTTTGAGTCCTGGGAGTAGTCAGCCCCAGCATTTT
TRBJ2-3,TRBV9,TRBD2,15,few,CASSALAGGGDTQYF,TGTGCCAGCAGCGCACTAGCGGGTGGCGGGGATACGCAGTATTTT
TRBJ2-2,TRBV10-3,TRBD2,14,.,CASTGGTNTGELFF,TGTGCCAGTACGGGAGGAACGAACACCGGGGAGCTGTTTTTT
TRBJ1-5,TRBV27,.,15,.,CASSLYSMSNQPQHF,TGTGCCAGCAGTTTATACAGCATGAGCAATCAGCCCCAGCATTTT
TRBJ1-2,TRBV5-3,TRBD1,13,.,CARSSDRGEGYTF,TGTGCCAGAAGCTCGGACAGGGGGGAAGGCTACACCTTC
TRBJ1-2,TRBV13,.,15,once,CASSLSPRANYGYTF,TGTGCCAGCAGCTTAAGTCCGAGGGCGAACTATGGCTACACCTTC
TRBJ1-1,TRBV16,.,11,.,CASSHGSEAFF,TGTGCCAGCAGCCATGGCAGTGAAGCTTTCTTT
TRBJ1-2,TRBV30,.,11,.,CAWSQNYGYTF,TGTGCCTGGAGTCAAAACTATGGCTACACCTTC